The 32 T cell receptor beta chains listed next were all sequenced from one sample in a study of OX40 agonist ivuxolimab in advanced cancers. Method: immunoSEQ multiplex PCR; TCRdb's copy keeps in-frame clones and lacks some. The table has tens of thousands of clones, roughly 83% seen once; the top ten hold around 0.84%. The sample consisted of CD4+ or CD8+ T cells sorted from blood, taken in a trial of the OX40 agonist ivuxolimab. Source of these receptors: an adult with an advanced solid tumor such as melanoma, head and neck, liver or kidney cancer.

The chain combines TRBV27 with TRBJ2-2; D call uncertain. Trimming pared 2 bases from V and 4 bases from J, leaving 11 bases between. The length of the CDR3 is 15 residues. Looked up from germline, CDR1 is MNHEY and CDR2 is SMNVEV (reference sequence). The CDR3 is CASSLNGQLTGELFF. The CDR3 DNA reads TGTGCCAGCAGTTTAAATGGGCAGCTCACCGGGGAGCTGTTTTTT.

The rearrangement uses TRBV4-3 and TRBJ1-6; D is unresolved. Per germline, CDR1 LGHNA and CDR2 YSLEER. The CDR3 contains 16 residues. Trimming removed 0 bases at V and 2 bases at J, with 8 bases between. CDR3 DNA sequence: TGCGCCAGCAGCCAAGATGGCCTTACCTATAATTCACCCCTCCACTTT. Translated: CASSQDGLTYNSPLHF.

This clone was observed a handful of times. The DNA for the CDR3 is TGCGCCAGCAGCCCCATATGGGGCAGTCCCGAGCAGTACTTC. It translates to CASSPIWGSPEQYF. This chain joins TRBV4-3 and TRBJ2-7; weak D call: TRBD1 (5 bases). CDR3 size: 14 residues. The V end was cut by 4 bases, the J end by 6 bases, with 16 bases between. Germline lookup yields CDR1 LGHNA and CDR2 YSLEER.

The V call is TRBV19, the J call TRBJ2-5; D might be TRBD1 (6 bases). The CDR3 contains 13 residues. Germline-derived CDR1 and CDR2 are LNHDA and SQIVND (reference sequence). The V gene lost 4 bases and the J gene lost 7 bases, with 13 bases spanning the gap. CDR3 loop: CASSTSRGGTQYF. CDR3 sequence (DNA): TGTGCCAGTAGTACCTCCCGAGGGGGGACCCAGTACTTC.

V usage is TRBV12-5 and J usage is TRBJ1-1, with D unresolved. Deletions cut 1 base from V and 2 bases from J, with 5 bases between. Germline lookup yields CDR1 LGHNT and CDR2 FRNRAP. This CDR3 is 13 amino acids long. The CDR3 nucleotides are TGTGCTAGTGGTTTGGCGGCTAACACTGAAGCTTTCTTT. Amino acid sequence: CASGLAANTEAFF.

This rearrangement joins TRBV5-5 to TRBJ2-1; D is perhaps TRBD1 (5 bases). The germline V and J ends were trimmed by 4 bases and 4 bases, with 15 bases remaining between them. Per the germline V gene, CDR1 is SGHKS and CDR2 is YYEKEE (reference sequence). The CDR3 has 15 residues. The CDR3 sequence: CASSRIPDSYNEQFF. The CDR3 nucleotides are TGTGCCAGCAGCCGCATTCCCGACAGTTACAATGAGCAGTTCTTC.

The genes are TRBV6-1 and TRBJ2-1; 8 nucleotides align to TRBD1. The CDR3 is 15 residues long. Trimming removed 3 bases from V and 8 bases from J; junction bases left unmatched: 9. Per the germline V gene, CDR1 is MNHNS and CDR2 is SASEGT. The CDR3 coding sequence is TGTGCCAGCAGTGATGAGGACAGGGAGTTTCATGAGCAGTTCTTC. This gives the protein CASSDEDREFHEQFF.

J is TRBJ2-1 and V is TRBV19; TRBD1 is a possible D gene (5 bases). CDR3 length equals 13 residues. Trimming stripped 4 bases from V and 5 bases from J, with 9 bases between. CDR1 is LNHDA, CDR2 SQIVND, per germline (reference sequence). As DNA, the CDR3 is TGTGCCAGTAGTAGGAGACAGAACAATGAGCAGTTCTTC. Protein product: CASSRRQNNEQFF.

This chain connects TRBV30 to TRBJ2-3, with 10 bases lining up with TRBD2. The germline V gene has CDR1 GTSNPN and CDR2 SVGIG (reference sequence). The V gene end was trimmed by 3 bases and the J gene end by 8 bases; junction bases not matched to a gene: 14. The CDR3 extends over 16 amino acids. The CDR3 here is CAWRTSGVSLFGTQYF. The CDR3 nucleotides are TGTGCCTGGAGAACTAGCGGGGTTTCTTTGTTTGGTACGCAGTATTTT.

The chain combines TRBV5-1 with TRBJ2-5; D possibly corresponds to TRBD1 (6 bases). The CDR3 has 14 residues. The V end lost 10 bases, the J end lost 5 bases, and 21 bases lay between the germline ends. Germline assignment: CDR1 SGHRS and CDR2 YFSETQ. Here the CDR3 DNA reads TGCGCCTCAGCAGCTGGGACAACCGGGGAGACCCAGTACTTC. Its translation is CASAAGTTGETQYF.

The chain carries TRBV7-9 and TRBJ1-3; TRBD1 is a possible D gene (5 bases). Germline-derived CDR1 and CDR2 are SEHNR and FQNEAQ (reference sequence). The length of the CDR3 is 17 residues. V lost 4 bases to trimming and J lost 4 bases, with 20 bases between them. The CDR3 spells CASSSEKMDIKGNTIYF. CDR3 coding DNA: TGTGCCAGCAGCTCCGAAAAAATGGACATCAAAGGAAACACCATATATTTT.

This clone was observed a handful of times. CDR3 region: CAISETSGGSVNEQFF. The CDR3 DNA is TGTGCCATCAGTGAGACTAGCGGGGGTTCGGTGAATGAGCAGTTCTTC. V usage is TRBV10-3 and J usage is TRBJ2-1; TRBD2 matches 11 bases. V shed 2 bases and J 7 bases; nucleotides not matched to a gene: 7. CDR3 length equals 16 residues. Per germline, CDR1 ENHRY and CDR2 SYGVKD.

This clone was recorded only once. The chain is built from TRBV18 and TRBJ1-2; D uncertain. The length of the CDR3 is 14 residues. CDR1 is KGHSH, CDR2 LQKENI, per germline. Trimming removed 2 bases from V and 4 bases from J, with 11 bases in between. CDR3: CASSPSLEAYGYTF. Here the CDR3 DNA reads TGTGCCAGCTCACCATCTCTGGAGGCCTATGGCTACACCTTC.

The chain employs TRBV19 and TRBJ1-4, with D tentatively TRBD1 (5 bases). Germline values: CDR1 LNHDA, CDR2 SQIVND (reference sequence). Between the trimmed V and J ends, which lost 4 bases and 8 bases, there was a span of 14 bases. This CDR3 region has 14 residues. Written as DNA, the CDR3 is TGTGCCAGTAGTAGGGGACTTGATGGAGAAAAACTGTTTTTT. Its protein product is CASSRGLDGEKLFF.

The rearrangement links TRBV7-2 to TRBJ1-2; 12 positions match TRBD1. Germline trimming cut 5 bases from V and 6 bases from J; bases unmatched to any gene: 4. From germline, CDR1 is SGHTA and CDR2 FQGNSA. The CDR3 extends over 14 amino acids. The CDR3 protein is CASSRDRGQDGYTF. Here the CDR3 DNA reads TGTGCCAGCAGCCGGGACAGGGGGCAGGATGGCTACACCTTC.

The rearrangement joins TRBV5-4 to TRBJ2-5, with D hard to call. Germline V gives CDR1 SGHNT, CDR2 YYREEE (reference sequence). The CDR3 has 14 residues. Trimming removed 4 bases at V and 0 bases at J, with 10 bases between. CDR3 sequence (DNA): TGTGCCAGCAGCCCCACATGGTACCAAGAGACCCAGTACTTC. Protein product: CASSPTWYQETQYF. The variable domain in full, with the rest retrieved from reference TRBV5-4 and TRBJ2-5, is ETGVTQSPTHLIKTRGQQVTLRCSSQSGHNTVSWYQQALGQGPQFIFQYYREEENGRGNFPPRFSGLQFPNYSSELNVNALELDDSALYLCASSPTWYQETQYFGPGTRLLVL.

This clone was counted once. The chain carries TRBV5-1 and TRBJ2-5; a possible D gene is TRBD1 (6 bases). The length of the CDR3 is 15 residues. Per germline, CDR1 SGHRS and CDR2 YFSETQ. Trimming pared 6 bases from V and 5 bases from J, leaving 20 bases between. This chain's CDR3 is CASNPYREGGETQYF. Written as DNA, the CDR3 is TGCGCCAGCAACCCTTACAGGGAAGGTGGCGAGACCCAGTACTTC.

This chain joins TRBV7-2 and TRBJ2-5; D uncertain. This CDR3 is built from 13 residues. Deletions cut 5 bases from V and 4 bases from J, with 11 bases between. Germline CDR1 is SGHTA and CDR2 is FQGNSA. CDR3: CASSRAVGETQYF. In DNA form, the CDR3 reads TGTGCCAGCAGCCGCGCGGTTGGAGAGACCCAGTACTTC.

This sequence joins TRBV7-2 and TRBJ2-5; 11 nucleotides line up with TRBD2. Germline V gives CDR1 SGHTA, CDR2 FQGNSA. The CDR3 has 17 residues. Unmatched junction bases numbered 13, after V lost 5 bases and J lost 5 bases. CDR3 in amino acids: CASSPWTGLAGGETQYF. The CDR3 bases are TGTGCCAGCAGCCCCTGGACCGGACTAGCGGGCGGGGAGACCCAGTACTTC. Using reference TRBV7-2 and TRBJ2-5 for the parts outside the CDR3, the full variable domain is GAGVSQSPSNKVTEKGKDVELRCDPISGHTALYWYRQSLGQGLEFLIYFQGNSAPDKSGLPSDRFSAERTGGSVSTLTIQRTQQEDSAVYLCASSPWTGLAGGETQYFGPGTRLLVL.

This clone was detected only a few times. V is TRBV7-9 and J is TRBJ2-7; 9 nucleotides align to TRBD1. Trimming removed 4 bases from V and 3 bases from J; junction bases left unmatched: 7. CDR1 SEHNR and CDR2 FQNEAQ come from the germline V gene (reference sequence). The CDR3 loop spans 15 amino acids. The CDR3 DNA reads as TGTGCCAGCAGCTCACACCGGGACAGGGTCTACGAGCAGTACTTC. It is translated as CASSSHRDRVYEQYF.

This clone has just one count. The CDR3 loop reads CASSARQGYTDTQYF. DNA for the CDR3: TGTGCCAGCAGCGCCCGACAGGGGTACACAGATACGCAGTATTTT. The chain combines TRBV9 with TRBJ2-3, with TRBD1 identical over 8 bases. The CDR3 has 15 amino acids. V dropped 3 bases and J dropped 2; count of bases not matched to a gene: 5. The germline V gene has CDR1 SGDLS and CDR2 YYNGEE.

This rearrangement joins TRBV20-1 to TRBJ1-6; D is unresolved. The CDR3 consists of 11 residues. The germline V gene encodes CDR1 DFQATT and CDR2 SNEGSKA (reference sequence). Trimming took off 4 bases at V and 3 bases at J, with 1 base between the two ends. The CDR3 region is CSANYNSPLHF. The DNA for the CDR3 is TGCAGTGCTAACTATAATTCACCCCTCCACTTT.

This clone was observed a few times. This chain uses TRBV6-5 with TRBJ2-7, with D perhaps TRBD1 or TRBD2 (5 bases each). CDR3 length: 15 amino acids. Germline CDR1 reads MNHEY; CDR2 reads SVGAGI. Trimming shortened V by 4 bases and J by 0 bases, and 13 bases separated the two germline ends. The CDR3 nucleotides read TGTGCCAGCAGTTTTGGGGACCAAAACTCCTACGAGCAGTACTTC. Translating it yields CASSFGDQNSYEQYF.

The rearrangement uses TRBV10-3 and TRBJ2-7, with TRBD1 identical over 9 bases. Trimming removed 8 bases from V and 6 bases from J; junction bases left unmatched: 11. This CDR3 is built from 14 residues. The germline CDR1 and CDR2 sequences are ENHRY and SYGVKD. For the CDR3, the DNA is TGTGCCATCCACTCCGGGACAGGGAATGCCGAGCAGTACTTC. This sequence encodes CAIHSGTGNAEQYF.

This clone has more than one count but fewer than ten. Other nucleotide sequences in the sample specify the same CDR3. The genes are TRBV19 and TRBJ2-1; possibly TRBD1 for D (6 bases). Germline CDR1 LNHDA, CDR2 SQIVND (reference sequence). Trimming took off 6 bases at V and 4 bases at J, with 10 bases between the two ends. The length of the CDR3 is 13 residues. The CDR3 DNA sequence: TGTGCCAGTAGCCCGAGGGGGTACAATGAGCAGTTCTTC. Its protein product is CASSPRGYNEQFF.

J is TRBJ2-2 and V is TRBV19; the D is unclear. The CDR3 is made up of 16 amino acids. With 3 bases removed from V and 4 bases from J, the gap between germline ends came to 15 bases. The germline V gene encodes CDR1 LNHDA and CDR2 SQIVND (reference sequence). CDR3 residues: CASSMSRTVFTGELFF. CDR3 bases: TGTGCCAGTAGTATGTCCAGGACGGTGTTCACCGGGGAGCTGTTTTTT.

This clone was detected a few times. The chain is built from TRBV12-5 and TRBJ1-5; tentative D call: TRBD1 (5 bases). V was pared by 1 base and J by 6 bases, with 13 bases between. This CDR3 comprises 15 residues. Germline CDR1 is LGHNT and CDR2 is FRNRAP. CDR3 loop: CASGLGQQSGQPQHF. CDR3 DNA: TGTGCTAGTGGTTTGGGACAGCAATCGGGTCAGCCCCAGCATTTT.

The V and J genes are TRBV25-1 and TRBJ1-1, with D hard to call. Germline V CDR1 and CDR2: MGHDK, SYGVNS. The CDR3 has 13 residues. Trimming shortened V by 6 bases and J by 3 bases, and 11 bases separated the two germline ends. CDR3 loop: CASRRGVHTEAFF. The CDR3 DNA reads as TGTGCCAGCAGGCGCGGGGTGCACACTGAAGCTTTCTTT.

This chain uses TRBV19 with TRBJ1-5; no clear D gene. Trimming removed 5 bases from V and 3 bases from J, with 11 bases in between. The germline CDR1 and CDR2 sequences are LNHDA and SQIVND (reference sequence). CDR3 length equals 14 residues. CDR3 sequence: CASSSEGLNQPQHF. In DNA, the CDR3 is TGTGCCAGTAGTTCGGAGGGCCTCAATCAGCCCCAGCATTTT.

The rearrangement links TRBV7-8 to TRBJ2-7; 7 bases map to TRBD1. V was clipped by 6 bases and J by 4 bases; unmatched bases: 9. The CDR3 covers 14 residues. Germline values: CDR1 SGHVS, CDR2 FQNEAQ. This CDR3 reads CASRPRQGVYEQYF. The DNA for the CDR3 is TGTGCCAGCAGACCTAGACAGGGAGTGTACGAGCAGTACTTC.

V and J are TRBV5-6 and TRBJ1-2; no clear D gene. The CDR3 length is 15 residues. The germline V gene encodes CDR1 SGHDT and CDR2 YYEEEE. The germline V and J ends were trimmed by 0 bases and 0 bases, with 9 bases remaining between them. CDR3 in DNA: TGTGCCAGCAGCTTGGACGGACCTCCTAACTATGGCTACACCTTC. Protein sequence: CASSLDGPPNYGYTF.

This chain connects TRBV4-2 to TRBJ2-2; possibly TRBD1 for D (6 bases). In germline, CDR1 is LGHNA, CDR2 YNFKEQ. Trimming shortened V by 4 bases and J by 4 bases, and 10 bases separated the two germline ends. This CDR3 contains 14 residues. The CDR3 loop is CASSRAGATGELFF. CDR3 in DNA: TGTGCCAGCAGCCGTGCAGGGGCCACCGGGGAGCTGTTTTTT.